A selection of T cell receptor beta chains follows, all from one sample in a study of blood T cell repertoires in COVID-19. Assay: immunoSEQ multiplex PCR; the TCRdb copy retains only in-frame clones and omits some. In the table there are about 70,000 clones, under 95% of which are singletons. Sequenced sample: peripheral blood. The receptors originated from a man aged 45 to 65 with acute or convalescent COVID-19. CDR3s include the opening cysteine and the closing phenylalanine or tryptophan. The D gene is left open where the match is weak. Some rows mark clone size as missing; the rest say once, few, many or name a class of expanded clone.

D gene	V gene	clone size	J gene	CDR3 protein	CDR3 DNA
.	TRBV29-1	.	TRBJ2-7	CSVLGGEVYEQYF	TGCAGCGTCCTGGGCGGGGAAGTCTACGAGCAGTACTTC
.	TRBV27	.	TRBJ2-2	CATQQGSDTGELFF	TGTGCCACTCAACAGGGTTCGGACACCGGGGAGCTGTTTTTT
.	TRBV7-2	.	TRBJ1-5	CASSLRPTDLGNQPQHF	TGTGCCAGCAGCTTACGACCGACAGATCTCGGCAATCAGCCCCAGCATTTT
.	TRBV18	.	TRBJ2-6	CASSPEYRASAGANVLTF	TGTGCCAGCTCACCAGAATACCGGGCTAGCGCCGGGGCCAACGTCCTGACTTTC
.	TRBV2	.	TRBJ2-7	CASRYVGELEQYF	TGTGCCAGCCGGTATGTGGGAGAACTCGAGCAGTACTTC
TRBD1	TRBV3-1/TRBV3-2	.	TRBJ2-6	CASSQGRDRVLTF	TGTGCCAGCAGCCAAGGACGGGACAGGGTCCTGACTTTC
.	TRBV12-3/TRBV12-4	.	TRBJ1-1	CASRAGPEAFF	TGTGCCAGCAGAGCAGGGCCTGAAGCTTTCTTT
TRBD2	TRBV28	.	TRBJ2-1	CASSRWGTSGRHEQFF	TGTGCCAGCAGCCGTTGGGGGACTAGCGGGAGACATGAGCAGTTCTTC
.	TRBV7-3	.	TRBJ2-3	CASSLNPLYDTQYF	TGTGCCAGCAGCTTAAACCCCCTCTATGATACGCAGTATTTT
.	TRBV5-1	.	TRBJ1-5	CASSFRGGEGQPQHF	TGCGCCAGCAGCTTTAGGGGAGGGGAAGGTCAGCCCCAGCATTTT
TRBD1	TRBV4-1	.	TRBJ2-7	CASSQAERQGTYEQYF	TGCGCCAGCAGCCAAGCGGAGCGACAGGGGACCTACGAGCAGTACTTC
TRBD1	TRBV18	.	TRBJ2-6	CASSSGTGVSGANVLTF	TGTGCCAGCTCATCCGGGACAGGAGTCTCTGGGGCCAACGTCCTGACTTTC
.	TRBV6-2/TRBV6-3	.	TRBJ1-5	CASSTLQQGLGNQPQHF	TGTGCCAGCAGTACCTTGCAACAGGGATTGGGCAATCAGCCCCAGCATTTT
TRBD2	TRBV6-2/TRBV6-3	once	TRBJ2-7	CASSYLAGSYEQYF	TGTGCCAGCAGTTATCTAGCGGGATCCTACGAGCAGTACTTC
.	TRBV7-3	few	TRBJ2-1	CASSLNGGVDEQFF	TGTGCCAGCAGCTTAAACGGAGGGGTCGATGAGCAGTTCTTC
.	TRBV6-6	.	TRBJ2-5	CASSPNGWLQETQYF	TGTGCCAGCAGTCCCAATGGCTGGCTCCAAGAGACCCAGTACTTC
TRBD1	TRBV4-1	.	TRBJ2-7	CASGGSGKDRGLYEQYF	TGCGCCAGCGGAGGTTCGGGCAAGGACAGGGGGCTCTACGAGCAGTACTTC